This T cell receptor (beta chain) was profiled in a study of T cell repertoires in cytomegalovirus infection. Across the study: CMV epitopes that were recently identified and HLA-C-restricted were used alongside well-studied HLA-B-restricted ones. Indications of both CMV infection and matching HLA type were provided by public TCR beta signatures. General observations from the study: The study found HLA-C-restricted CMV-specific TCR beta clonotypes dominating the ex vivo response.

From the reads, TCRdb called clonotypes with MiXCR, one entry per CDR3 protein. The repertoire holds around 570,000 distinct CDR3 sequences, with around two fifths as singletons. Germline V gene data show CDR1 as SGHTA and CDR2 as FQGNSA. This CDR3 is built from 15 residues. V was shortened by 4 bases and J by 1 base, with 14 bases between the two germline ends. About this clonotype: The antigen remains undetermined.

The chain employs TRBV7-2 and TRBJ2-7, with TRBD1 as a possible D gene (6 bases). The material was cultured PBMCs, obtained from culture after CMV antigen stimulation. This clonotype was obtained from a human donor in good health (CMV status not recorded). Some clones in this sample may be carry-over from other donors' samples. CDR3 nucleotides: TGTGCCAGCAGCTCCCAGGGGTACAGTTCCTACGAGCAGTACTTC. Amino acids: CASSSQGYSSYEQYF. The entire variable domain, with the rest obtained from reference TRBV7-2 and TRBJ2-7, is as follows: GAGVSQSPSNKVTEKGKDVELRCDPISGHTALYWYRQSLGQGLEFLIYFQGNSAPDKSGLPSDRFSAERTGGSVSTLTIQRTQQEDSAVYLCASSSQGYSSYEQYFGPGTRLTVT.